Below are 5 T cell receptor beta chains sequenced from a single sample in a study of tumor-infiltrating lymphocytes in oesophageal squamous cell carcinoma. TCRdb ran MiXCR on the PCR reads and lists one entry per CDR3 protein. This repertoire shows 19,000 or so distinct CDR3 sequences, approximately 47% found once; its top ten account for around 42%. The sequenced sample consisted of normal esophageal tissue next to the tumor. These receptors were obtained from a female donor with esophageal squamous cell carcinoma.

Judged by abundance, this clonotype is medium-sized. The rearrangement links TRBV6-1 to TRBJ2-5; no clear D gene. The CDR3 contains 11 residues. Germline-derived CDR1 and CDR2 are MNHNS and SASEGT. Trimming took 5 bases from V and 5 from J, leaving 6 bases between them. CDR3 nucleotide sequence: TGTGCCAGCAGTTATTGGGAGACCCAGTACTTC. Residues: CASSYWETQYF.

A remark on this clonotype: At one end the junction does not follow the germline gene, possibly because of a read error. This rearrangement joins TRBV7-3 to TRBJ2-5; 8 bases are a match to TRBD1. Germline lookup yields CDR1 SGHTA and CDR2 FQGTGA. The CDR3 is 15 amino acids. CDR3 DNA sequence: TGTGCCAGCAGCTCCAGGGGGCTCGGGAGTTCACCCCTCCACTTC. Encoded protein: CASSSRGLGSSPLHF. The full variable domain, rest sourced from reference TRBV7-3 and TRBJ2-5, is GAGVSQTPSNKVTEKGKYVELRCDPISGHTALYWYRQSLGQGPEFLIYFQGTGAADDSGLPNDRFFAVRPEGSVSTLKIQRTERGDSAVYLCASSSRGLGSSPLHFGPGTRLLVL.

About this clonotype: Being one base from a much bigger clone, this may be a read error. The CDR3 DNA is TGTGCCAGCAGCTTAGTTGCGGGAGTTTCCTACAATGAGCAGTACTTC. Its protein product is CASSLVAGVSYNEQYF. J is TRBJ2-1 and V is TRBV11-2, with TRBD2 identical over 7 bases. The J call is uncertain, as TRBJ2-7 better fits the DNA end. The CDR3 has 16 residues. Germline CDR1 reads SGHAT; CDR2 reads FQNNGV.

This clonotype was seen a few times. The rearrangement uses TRBV7-2 and TRBJ2-7; a possible D gene is TRBD2 (5 bases). Trimming left V 3 bases short and J 2 bases short, with 11 bases between. CDR1 and CDR2 from the germline V gene are SGHTA and FQGNSA. CDR3 length: 14 residues. Here the CDR3 DNA reads TGTGCCAGCAGCTTGAGGGCAGTGACCTACGAGCAGTACTTC. It translates to CASSLRAVTYEQYF.

A few counts support this clonotype. The chain combines TRBV11-3 with TRBJ2-3; 9 bases line up with TRBD1. With V trimmed by 3 bases and J by 4 bases, 2 bases remained unmatched. Germline V gives CDR1 SGHNT, CDR2 YENEEA. The CDR3 runs to 14 residues. CDR3 nucleotides: TGTGCCAGCAGCTTGGGGACAGGGCCAGATACGCAGTATTTT. It codes for CASSLGTGPDTQYF.